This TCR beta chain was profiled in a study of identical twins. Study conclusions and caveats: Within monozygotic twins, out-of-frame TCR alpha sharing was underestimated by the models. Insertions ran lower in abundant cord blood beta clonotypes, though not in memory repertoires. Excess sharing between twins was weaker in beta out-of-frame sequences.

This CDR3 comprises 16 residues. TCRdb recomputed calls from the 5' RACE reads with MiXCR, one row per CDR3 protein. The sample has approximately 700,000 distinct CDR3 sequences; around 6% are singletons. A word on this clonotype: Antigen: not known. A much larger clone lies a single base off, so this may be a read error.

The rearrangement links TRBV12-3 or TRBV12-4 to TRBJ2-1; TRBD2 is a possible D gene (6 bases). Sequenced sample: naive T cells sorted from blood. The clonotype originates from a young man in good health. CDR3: CASSQSRLTDYNEEFF. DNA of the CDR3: TGTGCCAGCAGTCAGTCCCGATTGACGGACTACAATGAGGAGTTCTTC.